The source of this TCR beta chain is a study of blood T cell repertoires in COVID-19. Participants were placed into cohorts based on the clinical history they reported. This clone is a singleton in its sample. From germline, CDR1 is SQVTM and CDR2 ANQGSEA. The CDR3 sequence is 11 residues long. The V and J ends lost 7 bases and 1 base respectively, with 7 bases between them. Clones were sequenced by immunoSEQ multiplex PCR, and TCRdb holds only the in-frame ones, with some missing. The sample holds approximately 200,000 clones; around 82% are singletons and the top ten take 7% to 8.5%. The receptor's source is a woman between 35 and 50 years old with acute COVID-19. V is TRBV29-1 and J is TRBJ1-1; a weak D match, TRBD1 (5 bases). Specimen: PBMCs or T cells enriched from blood (not recorded which). This chain's CDR3 is CSGGRNTEAFF. The DNA for the CDR3 is TGCAGCGGGGGGAGGAACACTGAAGCTTTCTTT.